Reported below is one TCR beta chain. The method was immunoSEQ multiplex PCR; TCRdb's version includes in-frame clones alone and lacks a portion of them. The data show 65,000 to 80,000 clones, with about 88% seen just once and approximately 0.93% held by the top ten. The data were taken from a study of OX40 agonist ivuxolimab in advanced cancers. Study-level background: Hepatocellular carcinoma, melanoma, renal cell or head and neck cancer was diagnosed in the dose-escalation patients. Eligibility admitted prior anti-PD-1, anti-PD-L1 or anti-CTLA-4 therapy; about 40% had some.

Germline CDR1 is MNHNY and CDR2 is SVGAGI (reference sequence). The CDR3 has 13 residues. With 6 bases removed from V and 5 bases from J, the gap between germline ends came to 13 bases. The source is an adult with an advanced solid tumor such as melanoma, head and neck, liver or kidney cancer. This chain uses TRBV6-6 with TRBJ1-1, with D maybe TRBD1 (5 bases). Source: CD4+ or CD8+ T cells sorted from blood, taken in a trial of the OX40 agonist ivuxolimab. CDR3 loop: CASRPGVWTEAFF. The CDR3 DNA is TGTGCCAGCAGGCCGGGGGTATGGACTGAAGCTTTCTTT.